This TCR beta chain was captured by sequencing in a study of OX40 agonist ivuxolimab in advanced cancers. For context, the study as a whole: Ivuxolimab was a fully human IgG2 agonistic monoclonal antibody targeting the costimulatory receptor OX40 (CD134). The dose-escalation cohort was 80% to 90% male with a mean age of about 54 years, ranging from 23 to 79. The paper covers the monotherapy dose-escalation part of the phase I ivuxolimab trial, which included N ≈ 50 patients. Of the 50 to 55 patients in dose escalation, around 19 had hepatocellular carcinoma, about 15 had melanoma, 9 had renal cell carcinoma and 9 had head and neck cancer. Intravenous ivuxolimab was administered to patients every 2 weeks at six dose levels: 0.01, 0.1, 0.3, 1.5, 3 and 10 mg/kg. The purpose of peripheral TCRbeta sequencing was to test whether ivuxolimab changed TCR sequence diversity and led to clonal T-cell expansion. Partial responses were achieved by three dose-escalation patients, of whom one had hepatocellular carcinoma and two had cutaneous melanoma. Prior anti-PD-1, anti-PD-L1 or anti-CTLA-4 therapy was permitted, and checkpoint inhibitors had been received by roughly 42% of dose-escalation patients.

The CDR3 measures 10 amino acids from cysteine to phenylalanine. Only the CDR3 part of the read is kept: 30 bases, read in frame from the first base. Based on the germline V gene (reference sequence), the CDR1 and CDR2 sequences are GTSNPN and SVGIG. V is cut by 4 bases and J by 5 bases, and the space between the germline ends is 5 bases. The trial excluded patients who had a history of autoimmune disease or who were on systemic immunosuppression. Peripheral blood for TCR sequencing was collected from all dose cohorts at baseline, on cycle 4 day 1, and on cycle 7 day 1. Samples were obtained from an open-label, multicenter, first-in-human phase I dose-escalation trial of ivuxolimab. The trial enrolled adults with locally advanced or metastatic head and neck squamous cell, hepatocellular, melanoma or renal cell carcinoma. Before TCR sequencing, CD4+ T cells and CD8+ T cells were sorted from peripheral blood as separate populations.

Paper-wide results and their limitations: In the 0.1-3.0 mg/kg groups, partial responders had among the lowest normalized peripheral clonal expansion, particularly in CD8+ T cells. After ivuxolimab, CD8+ T cells had more expanded clones than CD4+ T cells on average. Low levels of normalized T-cell clonal expansion were also seen in some patients who did not respond. At doses of 0.1 to 3.0 mg/kg, clonal expansion of both CD4+ and CD8+ blood T cells was observed from baseline to week 6. The antigen specificity of the clonally expanded peripheral T cells was not determined.

Remarks on this clone: This clone's antigen is unknown. Base qualities are missing; no much larger clone stands one base away.

Genomic DNA was extracted from sorted cells for sequencing of the TCRbeta CDR3 region. The immunoSEQ Assay was used to sequence the TCRbeta CDR3 regions. Drawn from immuneACCESS, this table holds only the in-frame rearrangements with V and J called that TCRdb kept. Clones are partly lost; checked studies trace under half to an unresolved V gene and leave the rest unexplained. This sample has about 80,000 clones in its table, and approximately 83% of those were observed once. The ten most abundant clones make up over 4.5% of the sample. The material was CD4+ or CD8+ T cells sorted from blood, obtained in a trial of the OX40 agonist ivuxolimab. The TCR sequence derives from an adult with an advanced solid tumor such as melanoma, head and neck, liver or kidney cancer. The receptor chain draws on TRBV30 and TRBJ1-1, with the D gene call left open. The base sequence is TGTGCCTGGACAGCGACTGAAGCTTTCTTT. Its coded protein is CAWTATEAFF.